This entry is about one TCR beta chain. This receptor's antigen is unknown. No base quality information exists; no much larger clone differs at one position. This entry is derived from a study of OX40 agonist ivuxolimab in advanced cancers. Some background on the complete study: Ivuxolimab, which targeted the costimulatory receptor OX40 (CD134), was an agonistic, fully human IgG2 monoclonal antibody. Intravenous ivuxolimab was administered to patients every 2 weeks at six dose levels: 0.01, 0.1, 0.3, 1.5, 3 and 10 mg/kg. Of the approximately 54 patients in dose escalation, 19 had hepatocellular carcinoma, around 15 had melanoma, 9 had renal cell carcinoma and 9 had head and neck cancer. In the dose-escalation cohort, more than 75% of patients were male, and the mean age was approximately 60 years, with a range of roughly 20 to 85. Prior anti-PD-1, anti-PD-L1 or anti-CTLA-4 therapy was permitted, and checkpoint inhibitors had been received by approximately 39% of dose-escalation patients. Partial responses were achieved by three dose-escalation patients, of whom one had hepatocellular carcinoma and two had cutaneous melanoma. The point of sequencing TCRbeta in the periphery was to test whether ivuxolimab changed TCR sequence diversity and drove clonal T-cell expansion. The paper covers the monotherapy dose-escalation part of the phase I ivuxolimab trial, which included N ≈ 50 patients.

Genomic DNA was isolated from the sorted cells so that the TCRbeta CDR3 region could be sequenced. The immunoSEQ Assay was used for sequencing of TCRbeta CDR3 regions. Here the immuneACCESS table is served through TCRdb, limited to in-frame sequences with V and J called. Missing clones are a known gap in these copies; in checked studies unresolved V genes cover under half, and the rest lacks a known reason. The sample has 70,000 or so clones on record, approximately 90% of them singletons. Together, the top ten hold less than 0.3% of the sample. Study-wide findings and limitations: After ivuxolimab, expanded clones were on average more numerous among CD8+ T cells than among CD4+ T cells. In partial responders in the 0.1-3.0 mg/kg groups, normalized peripheral clonal expansion was found to be among the lowest, especially among CD8+ T cells. Low levels of normalized T-cell clonal expansion were also seen in some patients who did not respond. At doses of 0.1 to 3.0 mg/kg, clonal expansion of both CD4+ and CD8+ T cells in blood was seen between baseline and week 6. Which antigens the clonally expanded peripheral T cells were specific for was not determined.

As encoded in the germline V gene, CDR1 is MDHEN while CDR2 is SYDVKM. Trimming takes 1 base from V and 1 base from J, and the germline ends sit 7 bases apart. The CDR3 starts with the cysteine, ends with the phenylalanine, and has 14 residues. Only the CDR3 DNA stays, 42 bases, in frame from base 1. Patients with a history of autoimmune disease or receiving systemic immunosuppression were excluded from the trial. Peripheral blood for TCR sequencing was drawn from every dose cohort at baseline, at cycle 4 day 1 and at cycle 7 day 1. Samples were obtained from an open-label, multicenter, first-in-human phase I dose-escalation trial of ivuxolimab. Adults with locally advanced or metastatic melanoma, renal cell carcinoma, hepatocellular carcinoma or head and neck squamous cell carcinoma were enrolled in the trial. Before TCR sequencing, CD4+ and CD8+ T cells were separately sorted from peripheral blood.

The source material was CD4+ or CD8+ T cells sorted from blood, sampled in a trial of the OX40 agonist ivuxolimab. This receptor was identified in an adult with an advanced solid tumor such as melanoma, head and neck, liver or kidney cancer. Here the chain combines TRBV28 and TRBJ1-1, with the D gene not clear enough to name. The CDR3 region has the sequence CASSLSGSNTEAFF. The DNA is as follows: TGTGCCAGCAGTTTATCCGGGTCGAACACTGAAGCTTTCTTT.